This TCR beta chain was identified in a study of type 1 and type 2 diabetes patients (dated by TCRdb to the mid-2010s). About the investigation overall: Some 10 type 1 diabetes patients, a few type 2 diabetes patients and about 6 nondiabetic controls, all recruited in China, made up the cohort. TCRbeta libraries were sequenced paired-end on Illumina HiSeq 2000 or MiSeq instruments. Type 2 diabetes patients served as a disease comparison group for the type 1 diabetes patients. In the study, high-throughput sequencing was used to profile TCRbeta repertoires so that type 1 diabetes, type 2 diabetes and nondiabetic individuals could be compared. A total of roughly 20,000,000 paired-end reads was generated across the whole study. Across the study, CD4+ and CD8+ T cells were positively selected from PBMCs by means of CD4 or CD8 MicroBeads on MACS columns. When approximately 18-cycle amplification was compared with 25-cycle amplification, V gene usage looked similar, suggesting that primer efficiencies were similar and PCR bias was random. Study-level results and caveats: In both CD4+ and CD8+ T cells, type 2 diabetes repertoires were highly diverse and significantly more diverse than type 1 diabetes repertoires. Age and gender were not matched between study groups, possibly biasing interpretation. Because only a limited number of T2D and control samples were sequenced, some T1D-only HECs might also appear in more T2D or control samples. Type 2 diabetes and control samples had highly correlated V and J gene usage patterns, with the correlation between samples averaging about 0.97. Type 2 diabetes patients had few highly-expanded CD4+ clones, median one, accounting for a median approximately 3.8% of reads.

All diabetic patients met standard classification criteria for type 1 or type 2 diabetes, with glucose and C-peptide assessed by WHO-recommended methods. Donors were excluded if they had other autoimmune diseases or infections within the previous four weeks. A roughly 9.8-milliliter sample of peripheral blood was drawn from every participant. LymphoPrep density separation was used to isolate PBMCs. A remark on this clonotype: The specificity of this receptor is unknown. No qualities accompany the bases; no much larger clone lies one base away.

The data were produced on an Illumina MiSeq. Genomic DNA from sorted T cell subsets was used as template for TCRbeta CDR3 amplification. Multiplex PCR with 30 forward and 13 reverse primers amplified the TCRbeta CDR3 region. AMPure XP beads were used to purify the PCR products, after which a second roughly 25-cycle PCR added indices and adaptors. Before sequencing, the libraries were purified from gel with the QIAquick Gel Extraction Kit. From the authors' description of their analysis: FLASH was used to merge the paired-end reads, and IgBLAST was used to align the reads to IMGT V, D and J germline references. After reads whose alignment identity to germline references fell below 70% were discarded, about 11 million reads remained study-wide. CDR3 boundaries, reading frame and productivity were assigned according to IMGT definitions. Clones at or above 1% of reads were defined as highly-expanded clones, and diversity was measured by normalized Shannon entropy. Group differences in Shannon entropy were tested with unpaired two-tailed t-tests. TCRdb redid the processing of the public reads, applying fastp at Q25 and MiXCR, and retained in-frame beta chains. All rows with the same CDR3 protein become a single entry with the most common DNA and genes. The V and J calls were not made by the authors but by TCRdb's processing. Within this sample are 250,000 or so distinct CDR3 sequences, with 40% to 50% of them counted one time only. Around 13% of the sample is held by the ten biggest clonotypes.

The germline V and J ends show losses of 4 bases and 4 bases respectively, and no gene match explains 11 bases of the junction. Taken from the germline V gene, the CDR1 and CDR2 loops are SQVTM and ANQGSEA. The CDR3 runs 15 amino acids, cysteine and phenylalanine included. The read is trimmed to its CDR3 DNA, 45 bases read in frame from base 1. Here the chain combines TRBV29-1 and TRBJ1-2, with 8 central nucleotides matching TRBD1. Sequenced sample: peripheral blood mononuclear cells (PBMCs). The TCR originated in a man in his late teens or twenties with type 2 diabetes. The DNA reads TGCAGCGTTGGAGGTGCGAACAGGGGGGTCTATGGCTACACCTTC. It translates to CSVGGANRGVYGYTF.